This T cell receptor (beta chain) was found in a study of siplizumab effects on memory and regulatory T cells (dated by TCRdb to between 2018 and 2020). With respect to the entire study: The study examined how the anti-CD2 antibody siplizumab affects alloreactive T-cell subsets in allogeneic mixed lymphocyte reactions built from human PBMCs.

What the authors observed across the whole study: The cumulative frequency of alloreactive sequences traceable to unstimulated CD4+ memory T cells was significantly reduced by siplizumab. Unstimulated naive T cells appeared more diverse than memory T cells, and naive cells seemed to contribute substantially to the alloresponse. Among mappable alloreactive CD4+ clones, an average Treg-derived fraction of almost 70% was observed with siplizumab, compared with roughly 27% in control reactions. A naive or memory phenotype could not be assigned to roughly 75-95% of proliferating CD4+ or CD8+ clones. Because sequences at frequencies below about 10^-5 were poorly captured, only a minor fraction of alloreactive clones could be mapped back to unstimulated subsets. Whether proliferating Tregs from siplizumab cultures actually had suppressive function was not functionally confirmed.

Sorted unstimulated T cells and proliferating T cells recovered from mixed lymphocyte reactions underwent TCRbeta CDR3 sequencing. Fresh whole blood from roughly ten HLA-typed healthy donors was used to isolate PBMCs. To map where alloreactive clones came from, CD4+ regulatory T cells in the unstimulated state were FACS-sorted. Concerning this clone: Its cognate antigen has yet to be identified. No much larger clone is present one base from it, and per-base qualities are unavailable.

The library was obtained by the immunoSEQ multiplex PCR assay. The deep sequencing platform assayed around 94,000 TCR templates per sample. Genomic DNA extracted from sorted T cells was used for TCRbeta CDR3 sequencing. As for the original processing: The R programming language was used for the clonal analysis of the TCRbeta CDR3 data. Alloreactive CD4+ and CD8+ clones were defined by comparing unstimulated samples with post-reaction CFSE-low samples. Regulatory or non-regulatory origin of alloreactive CD4+ clones was assigned by matching sequences to the sorted unstimulated Treg and non-Treg repertoires. TCRdb stores this immuneACCESS table with in-frame sequences only. Part of the clones is absent; in the studies checked, under half of the shortfall reflects unresolved V genes, and no reason is known for the rest. D and trimming were read from the DNA, whereas the V and J calls and clone size are those reported in that table. In all, the sample holds some 65,000 clones, and 88% of those were seen once. The ten largest account for more than 1.5% of the sample.

Sequences MDHEN (CDR1) and SYDVKM (CDR2) are obtained from the germline V gene. The CDR3 has 14 amino acids, counting the end cysteine and phenylalanine. Only the CDR3 region is kept as DNA, spanning 42 bases read in frame from base 1. Trimming removed 8 bases from V and 4 bases from J, leaving 17 bases between the germline ends. The TCR comes from a human donor in good health. The receptor chain draws on TRBV28 and TRBJ1-2; TRBD1 could be the D gene, as 5 bases match. The sequenced material came from Tregs sorted from blood. The CDR3: CASAGGVSSYGYTF. Here is the DNA: TGTGCCAGCGCTGGGGGGGTTTCTAGCTATGGCTACACCTTC.